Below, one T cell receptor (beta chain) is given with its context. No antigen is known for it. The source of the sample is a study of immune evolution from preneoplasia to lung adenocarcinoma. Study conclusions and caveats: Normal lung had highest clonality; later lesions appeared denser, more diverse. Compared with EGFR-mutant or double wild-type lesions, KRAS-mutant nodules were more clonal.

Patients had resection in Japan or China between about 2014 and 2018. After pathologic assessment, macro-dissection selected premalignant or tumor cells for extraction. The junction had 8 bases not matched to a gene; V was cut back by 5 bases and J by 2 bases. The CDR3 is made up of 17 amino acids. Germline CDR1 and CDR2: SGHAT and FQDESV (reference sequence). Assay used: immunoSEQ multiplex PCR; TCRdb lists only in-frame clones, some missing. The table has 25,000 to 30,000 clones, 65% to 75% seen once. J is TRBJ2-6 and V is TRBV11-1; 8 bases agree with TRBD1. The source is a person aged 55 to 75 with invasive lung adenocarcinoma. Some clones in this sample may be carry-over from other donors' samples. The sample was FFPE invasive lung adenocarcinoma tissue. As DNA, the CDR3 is TGTGCCAGCAGCGCGGGACAGGTTCTAGCTGGGGCCAACGTCCTGACTTTC. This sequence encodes CASSAGQVLAGANVLTF.